The entry below gives a single T cell receptor beta chain sequence along with its context. The data were produced by immunoSEQ multiplex PCR, yet TCRdb's version contains in-frame clones alone and is incomplete. The data show 65,000 to 80,000 clones, with 85% to 95% seen just once and roughly 11% held by the top ten. These data originate in a study of OX40 agonist ivuxolimab in advanced cancers. Germline V gene data show CDR1 as SGHRS and CDR2 as YFSETQ. The CDR3 runs 14 residues. V lost 3 bases and J lost 3, with 9 bases in between. The chain combines TRBV5-1 with TRBJ2-2; D is unresolved. This specimen consisted of CD4+ or CD8+ T cells sorted from blood, obtained in a trial of the OX40 agonist ivuxolimab. This TCR derives from an adult with an advanced solid tumor such as melanoma, head and neck, liver or kidney cancer. CDR3 nucleotide sequence: TGCGCCAGCAGCTCGGAAGGCTACACCGGGGAGCTGTTTTTT. Translating gives CASSSEGYTGELFF.